This T cell receptor beta chain appears in the sequencing data of a study of tumor-infiltrating lymphocytes in primary liver carcinoma. Using a constant-region primer together with ProtoScript II reverse transcriptase, TCR beta cDNA was made from around 500 ng of total RNA. Libraries of TCR beta came from three nested multiplex PCR rounds with slightly modified ARM-PCR. Rounds one and two of PCR, each of 9 to 11 cycles, were primed with TRBV1-TRBV30 forward primers and a C-beta reverse primer. A single record per CDR3 protein comes from TCRdb applying MiXCR to the multiplex PCR reads. The data contain tens of thousands of distinct CDR3 sequences, roughly 74% of them singletons. Germline V gene sequence: CDR1 SGHVS, CDR2 FQNEAQ. The CDR3 is 16 amino acids. Extraction of RNA together with DNA used about 17-30 mg of unsorted bulk tissue. Worth noting for this clonotype: Compared with germline, one end of the junction differs, possibly owing to a read error.

Sequencing used tumor-adjacent normal liver tissue. The sequence was obtained from a woman under 40 with primary liver carcinoma and hepatitis B virus infection. The chain is built from TRBV7-8 and TRBJ2-3, with TRBD2 matching 10 bases. Here the CDR3 DNA reads TGTGCCAGCAGCTTAGGAGCGGGGGGGCCTGGTGATACGCGGTATTTC. As protein: CASSLGAGGPGDTRYF.